The 8 T cell receptor beta chains listed next were all sequenced from one sample in a study of memory CD4+ T cells and cytomegalovirus serostatus. Single viable CD3+CD4+CD8-CD45RO+ cells were sorted as the memory CD4+ T cells. Generated by immunoSEQ multiplex PCR, the TCRdb table keeps only in-frame clones and is missing some. The table shows 55,000 to 60,000 clones, with roughly three quarters occurring only once. The sequencing input was memory CD4+ T cells from blood. The receptors shown here come from an adult in good health and CMV-seronegative.

The rearrangement joins TRBV15 to TRBJ2-7; no firm D call. With 5 bases removed from V and 5 bases from J, the gap between germline ends came to 7 bases. CDR3 length: 11 residues. Per the germline V gene, CDR1 is LNHNV and CDR2 is YYDKDF (reference sequence). CDR3 protein: CATSPVHEQYF. The DNA of the CDR3 is TGTGCCACCAGCCCGGTCCACGAGCAGTACTTC.

This chain connects TRBV19 to TRBJ1-2, with a tentative D call TRBD1 (6 bases). Trimming left V 3 bases short and J 7 bases short, with 24 bases between. The CDR3 covers 17 residues. From germline, CDR1 is LNHDA and CDR2 SQIVND (reference sequence). CDR3 bases: TGTGCCAGTAGTATCGGCAGGGACACAAGCCGGTCGGGTGGCTACACCTTC. Translating gives CASSIGRDTSRSGGYTF.

The V call is TRBV30, the J call TRBJ2-5, with D maybe TRBD2 (6 bases). Germline assignment: CDR1 GTSNPN and CDR2 SVGIG (reference sequence). Trimming took 0 bases from V and 2 from J, leaving 16 bases between them. The CDR3 totals 16 residues. The DNA for the CDR3 is TGTGCCTGGAGTGTAGGGAGTAGCGGTCTACAAGAGACCCAGTACTTC. Encoded protein: CAWSVGSSGLQETQYF.

This clone was found once. The chain carries TRBV7-9 and TRBJ1-5; a possible D gene is TRBD1 (6 bases). Per germline, CDR1 SEHNR and CDR2 FQNEAQ (reference sequence). Deletions cut 4 bases from V and 0 bases from J, with 10 bases between. This CDR3 has 15 amino acids. The CDR3 spells CASSSTGNSNQPQHF. DNA for the CDR3: TGTGCCAGCAGCTCCACAGGGAATAGCAATCAGCCCCAGCATTTT. The full variable domain, its missing parts supplied by reference TRBV7-9 and TRBJ1-5, is DTGVSQNPRHKITKRGQNVTFRCDPISEHNRLYWYRQTLGQGPEFLTYFQNEAQLEKSRLLSDRFSAERPKGSFSTLEIQRTEQGDSAMYLCASSSTGNSNQPQHFGDGTRLSIL.

The genes are TRBV11-2 and TRBJ2-7; either TRBD1 or TRBD2 may supply D (5 bases each). This CDR3 region has 14 residues. Germline CDR1 reads SGHAT; CDR2 reads FQNNGV. V lost 5 bases and J 7 bases, leaving 18 bases between the germline ends. The DNA for the CDR3 is TGTGCCAGCAGCGCTAGCCCGGAAAAGGGGGAGCAGTACTTC. Amino acid sequence: CASSASPEKGEQYF.

In this sample, this clone turned up a few times. The genes are TRBV27 and TRBJ2-5; D is uncertain. The CDR3 loop spans 14 amino acids. Germline V gives CDR1 MNHEY, CDR2 SMNVEV (reference sequence). V shed 5 bases and J shed 2 bases, with 12 bases lying between them. This CDR3 is CASSVLSGQETQYF. CDR3 sequence (DNA): TGTGCCAGCAGTGTTCTATCGGGTCAAGAGACCCAGTACTTC.

This clone has just a few counts. This chain links TRBV27 with TRBJ1-4; no firm D call. Germline V gene sequence: CDR1 MNHEY, CDR2 SMNVEV (reference sequence). The CDR3 is 14 amino acids. V was cut by 6 bases and J by 0 bases, with 8 bases left in between. The CDR3 region is CASRPATTNEKLFF. CDR3 bases: TGTGCCAGCAGACCCGCAACAACTAATGAAAAACTGTTTTTT.

The chain combines TRBV30 with TRBJ1-2; D not certain. Trimming stripped 0 bases from V and 6 bases from J, with 5 bases between. Germline-derived CDR1 and CDR2 are GTSNPN and SVGIG (reference sequence). The CDR3 contains 11 residues. This CDR3 is CAWSVRNGYTF. The CDR3 region has the DNA TGTGCCTGGAGTGTTAGGAATGGCTACACCTTC.